The next 20 T cell receptor beta chains were all read from a single sample in a study of blood T cell repertoires in COVID-19 (dated by TCRdb to the early 2020s). The method behind the library was the immunoSEQ multiplex PCR assay. TCRdb took this table from immuneACCESS and kept in-frame rearrangements with V and J called. Such tables lack part of the clones; where checked against another copy, unresolved V genes explain under half of the gap, and the rest is unexplained. This sample comprises more than 100,000 clones, less than 90% of them detected only once. 9.5% to 15% of the sample rests with the top ten. The sequenced sample consisted of peripheral blood. The source of these receptors is a woman in her 30s who had recovered from COVID-19.

This clone was recorded once. This chain uses TRBV7-3 with TRBJ2-1; D perhaps matches TRBD1 (6 bases). This CDR3 is 14 amino acids long. Germline CDR1 is SGHTA and CDR2 is FQGTGA. Trimming took 2 bases from V and 6 from J, leaving 11 bases between them. CDR3 DNA sequence: TGTGCCAGCAGCTTATCGAGGACAGCCAATGAGCAGTTCTTC. Translated, it gives CASSLSRTANEQFF. The entire variable domain, with the rest obtained from reference TRBV7-3 and TRBJ2-1, is as follows: GAGVSQTPSNKVTEKGKYVELRCDPISGHTALYWYRQSLGQGPEFLIYFQGTGAADDSGLPNDRFFAVRPEGSVSTLKIQRTERGDSAVYLCASSLSRTANEQFFGPGTRLTVL.

The J gene is TRBJ2-1, the V gene TRBV28; 10 bases align to TRBD2. CDR1 is MDHEN and CDR2 is SYDVKM in the germline V gene. CDR3 size: 15 residues. After removal of 3 bases from V and 7 bases from J, the junction contained 6 bases not matched to a gene. In nucleotides, the CDR3 is TGTGCCAGCAGTTTCGCTAGCGGGGGTGGAAATGAGCAGTTCTTC. This sequence encodes CASSFASGGGNEQFF. The full variable domain, in which reference TRBV28 and TRBJ2-1 provide the parts outside the CDR3, is DVKVTQSSRYLVKRTGEKVFLECVQDMDHENMFWYRQDPGLGLRLIYFSYDVKMKEKGDIPEGYSVSREKKERFSLILESASTNQTSMYLCASSFASGGGNEQFFGPGTRLTVL.

This clone was observed a single time. J is TRBJ2-1 and V is TRBV7-8; TRBD2 matches at 13 bases. The CDR3 runs 22 residues. The V and J ends lost 1 base and 0 bases, in that order; junction bases with no gene match: 15. CDR1 and CDR2 from the germline V gene are SGHVS and FQNEAQ. Here the CDR3 reads CASSLEKGTSGALSYSYNEQFF. For the CDR3, the DNA is TGTGCCAGCAGCTTAGAGAAAGGGACTAGCGGGGCCCTTTCATACTCCTACAATGAGCAGTTCTTC.

The chain is built from TRBV6-2 or TRBV6-3 and TRBJ2-7, with TRBD2 as a possible D gene (6 bases). Looked up from germline, CDR1 is MNHEY and CDR2 is SVGEGT. Deletions cut 2 bases from V and 4 bases from J, with 15 bases between. This CDR3 is 15 amino acids long. The CDR3 here is CASSYADYRPYEQYF. DNA for the CDR3: TGTGCCAGCAGTTACGCGGACTATCGCCCTTACGAGCAGTACTTC.

This clone was found a few times. The chain combines TRBV10-3 with TRBJ1-6; D remains ambiguous. This CDR3 has 14 amino acids. V gave up 0 bases and J gave up 7 bases, with 7 bases separating them. Germline CDR1 reads ENHRY; CDR2 reads SYGVKD. The CDR3 nucleotides read TGTGCCATCAGTGAGTCGACGAGGAATTCACCCCTCCACTTT. Residues: CAISESTRNSPLHF.

This sequence joins TRBV11-3 and TRBJ2-2, with 8 nucleotides matching TRBD1. The CDR3 runs 15 residues. Germline CDR1 reads SGHNT; CDR2 reads YENEEA. The trim removed 5 bases at V and 7 bases at J, leaving 9 bases unmatched. The CDR3 loop reads CASSQSTGALGELFF. The CDR3 nucleotides are TGTGCCAGCAGCCAGTCGACAGGGGCCCTCGGGGAGCTGTTTTTT.

This chain uses TRBV7-9 with TRBJ1-1; D uncertain. The CDR3 length is 12 residues. V was cut by 5 bases and J by 8 bases, with 12 bases left in between. Germline assignment: CDR1 SEHNR and CDR2 FQNEAQ (reference sequence). CDR3 loop: CASSTKSGEAFF. In DNA form, the CDR3 reads TGTGCCAGCAGCACTAAAAGCGGAGAAGCTTTCTTT.

This chain joins TRBV5-1 and TRBJ2-1, with 8 nucleotides matching TRBD2. This CDR3 comprises 17 residues. V lost 1 base and J lost 5; bases outside the gene matches: 11. Germline assignment: CDR1 SGHRS and CDR2 YFSETQ. The CDR3 DNA follows: TGCGCCAGCAGCTTGCCTAGCGGGTGGGCTGCCCACAATGAGCAGTTCTTC. The encoded protein is CASSLPSGWAAHNEQFF.

The chain couples TRBV5-1 to TRBJ2-2; the match to TRBD2 covers 10 bases. CDR1 is SGHRS, CDR2 YFSETQ, per germline. Germline trimming cut 0 bases from V and 4 bases from J; bases unmatched to any gene: 6. This CDR3 region has 17 residues. In DNA form, the CDR3 reads TGCGCCAGCAGCTTGGCCGGGAGCGGGAGGGCCACCGGGGAGCTGTTTTTT. Its protein product is CASSLAGSGRATGELFF.

The chain couples TRBV6-5 to TRBJ2-2; D perhaps matches TRBD1 (5 bases). The CDR3 is made up of 13 amino acids. Germline CDR1 MNHEY, CDR2 SVGAGI. Trimming shortened V by 4 bases and J by 4 bases, and 7 bases separated the two germline ends. The CDR3 protein is CASSLGVTGELFF. In DNA, the CDR3 is TGTGCCAGCAGTTTAGGGGTCACCGGGGAGCTGTTTTTT.

The V and J genes are TRBV21-1 and TRBJ2-1; the D segment call TRBD1 is taken from the table without a DNA check. TRBV21-1 constitutes a pseudogene. The CDR3 has 17 amino acids. The DNA for the CDR3 is TGTGCCAGCAGCAAAGCGCTTTTGGGACAGGGCGTAAATGAGCAGTTCTTC. It codes for CASSKALLGQGVNEQFF.

The chain carries TRBV30 and TRBJ1-2; no definite D call. This CDR3 has 13 residues. Trimming left V 6 bases short and J 0 bases short, with 11 bases between. Germline values: CDR1 GTSNPN, CDR2 SVGIG (reference sequence). For the CDR3, the DNA is TGTGCCTGTCAGGCAGGAACTAACTATGGCTACACCTTC. It yields the protein CACQAGTNYGYTF.

The V gene is TRBV27, the J gene TRBJ2-1; perhaps TRBD2 as D (5 bases). The CDR3 extends over 14 amino acids. Trimming pared 10 bases from V and 4 bases from J, leaving 17 bases between. The germline gives CDR1 MNHEY, CDR2 SMNVEV (reference sequence). CDR3 DNA sequence: TGTGCCATTGGACCCGGACTGTATTACAATGAGCAGTTCTTC. Its translation is CAIGPGLYYNEQFF.

The chain links TRBV29-1 to TRBJ2-1; no definite D call. Trimming took 2 bases from V and 9 from J, leaving 14 bases between them. Looked up from germline, CDR1 is SQVTM and CDR2 is ANQGSEA. The CDR3 spans 13 residues. The CDR3 protein is CSVEPQGAAEQFF. The CDR3 DNA is TGCAGCGTTGAACCCCAAGGAGCAGCTGAGCAGTTCTTC.

This clone was found many times. The chain uses TRBV6-5 and TRBJ1-4, with a weak D call TRBD1 (6 bases). CDR3 length: 14 residues. Per germline, CDR1 MNHEY and CDR2 SVGAGI. V lost 6 bases and J 7 bases, leaving 15 bases between the germline ends. CDR3 sequence (DNA): TGTGCCAGCAGACAGGGTGACAGAGGTGAAAAACTGTTTTTT. As protein: CASRQGDRGEKLFF.

The V call is TRBV18, the J call TRBJ1-5; 8 nucleotides match TRBD1. Trimming took 4 bases from V and 0 from J; bases not matched to a gene: 2. The germline CDR1 and CDR2 sequences are KGHSH and LQKENI. The CDR3 loop spans 15 amino acids. This CDR3 is CASSLGQGSNQPQHF. CDR3 coding DNA: TGTGCCAGCTCACTCGGACAGGGTAGCAATCAGCCCCAGCATTTT.

This CDR3 is CASSPMRSPYGYTF. In DNA, the CDR3 is TGTGCCAGCAGCCCCATGAGGAGCCCATATGGCTACACCTTC. The rearrangement links TRBV11-2 to TRBJ1-2, with D unclear. This CDR3 spans 14 amino acids. The germline V and J ends were trimmed by 5 bases and 5 bases, with 15 bases remaining between them. Germline CDR1 reads SGHAT; CDR2 reads FQNNGV.

This sequence joins TRBV4-1 and TRBJ2-5, with 13 bases fitting TRBD2. CDR1 and CDR2 (germline): MGHRA, YSYEKL. V trimming: 3 bases; J trimming: 6 bases; junction bases outside the gene matches: 10. The CDR3 consists of 17 residues. CDR3 sequence (DNA): TGCGCCAGCAGCCAGATGGGACTAGCGGGGAATTCGCAGACCCAGTACTTC. Translation: CASSQMGLAGNSQTQYF.

The CDR3 DNA sequence: TGTGCCAGCCGAGAGGGTGGTTCTGGCTACACCTTC. Encoded protein: CASREGGSGYTF. This sequence joins TRBV27 and TRBJ1-2; D is unclear. Germline lookup yields CDR1 MNHEY and CDR2 SMNVEV (reference sequence). This CDR3 comprises 12 residues. The germline V and J ends were trimmed by 8 bases and 7 bases, with 14 bases remaining between them.

The gene calls are TRBV12-3 or TRBV12-4 and TRBJ2-2; weak D call: TRBD2 (5 bases). Trimming stripped 6 bases from V and 3 bases from J, with 8 bases between. The CDR3 sequence is 13 residues long. CDR3 protein: CASSVGDTGELFF. The CDR3 DNA is TGTGCCAGCAGCGTCGGGGACACCGGGGAGCTGTTTTTT.